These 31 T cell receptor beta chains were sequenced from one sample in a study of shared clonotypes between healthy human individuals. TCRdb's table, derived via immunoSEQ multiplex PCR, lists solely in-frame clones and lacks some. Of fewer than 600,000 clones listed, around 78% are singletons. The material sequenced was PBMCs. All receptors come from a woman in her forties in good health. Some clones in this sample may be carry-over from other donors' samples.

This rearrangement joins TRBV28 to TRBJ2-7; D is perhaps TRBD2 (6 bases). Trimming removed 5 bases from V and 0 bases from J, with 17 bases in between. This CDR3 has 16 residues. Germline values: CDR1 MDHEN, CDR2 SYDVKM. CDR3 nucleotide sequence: TGTGCCAGCAGTCCGACGGGGGACTTAAGCTCCTACGAGCAGTACTTC. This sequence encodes CASSPTGDLSSYEQYF.

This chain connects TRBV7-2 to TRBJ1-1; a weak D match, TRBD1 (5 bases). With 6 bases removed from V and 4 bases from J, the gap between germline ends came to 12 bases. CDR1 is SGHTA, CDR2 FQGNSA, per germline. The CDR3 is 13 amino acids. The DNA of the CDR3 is TGTGCCAGCAGGACAACAGGTTTCACTGAAGCTTTCTTT. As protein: CASRTTGFTEAFF.

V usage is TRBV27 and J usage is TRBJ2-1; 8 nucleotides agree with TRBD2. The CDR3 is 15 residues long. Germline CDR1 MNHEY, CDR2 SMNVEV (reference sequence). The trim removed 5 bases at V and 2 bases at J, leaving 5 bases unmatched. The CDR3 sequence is CASSGIAGTYNEQFF. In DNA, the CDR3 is TGTGCCAGCAGTGGTATAGCGGGAACCTACAATGAGCAGTTCTTC.

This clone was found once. The CDR3 DNA reads TGTGCCAGCAGGGGACAGCGGACCGCTAACTATGGCTACACCTTC. Amino acids: CASRGQRTANYGYTF. The chain uses TRBV2 and TRBJ1-2; 7 bases align to TRBD1. CDR1 is SNHLY and CDR2 is FYNNEI in the germline V gene. The V and J ends lost 6 bases and 0 bases, in that order; junction bases with no gene match: 7. The CDR3 sequence is 15 residues long. The whole variable domain, filled in from reference TRBV2 and TRBJ1-2, reads EPEVTQTPSHQVTQMGQEVILRCVPISNHLYFYWYRQILGQKVEFLVSFYNNEISEKSEIFDDQFSVERPDGSNFTLKIRSTKLEDSAMYFCASRGQRTANYGYTFGSGTRLTVV.

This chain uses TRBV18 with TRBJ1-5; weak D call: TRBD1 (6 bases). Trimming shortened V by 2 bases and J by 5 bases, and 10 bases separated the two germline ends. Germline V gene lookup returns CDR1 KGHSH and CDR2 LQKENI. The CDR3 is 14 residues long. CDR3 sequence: CASSPGGADQPQHF. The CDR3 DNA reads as TGTGCCAGCTCACCAGGGGGCGCGGATCAGCCCCAGCATTTT.

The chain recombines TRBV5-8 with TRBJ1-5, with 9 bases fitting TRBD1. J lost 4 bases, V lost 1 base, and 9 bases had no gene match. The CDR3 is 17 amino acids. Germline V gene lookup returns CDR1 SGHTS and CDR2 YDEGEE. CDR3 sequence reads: CASSLSFGTGSNQPQHF. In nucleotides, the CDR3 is TGTGCCAGCAGCTTGTCTTTCGGGACAGGGTCAAATCAGCCCCAGCATTTT.

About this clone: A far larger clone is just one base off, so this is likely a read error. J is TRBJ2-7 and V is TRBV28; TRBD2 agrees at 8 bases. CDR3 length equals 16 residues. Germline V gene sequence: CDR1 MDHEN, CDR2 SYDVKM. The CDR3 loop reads CANSLGVAGPSYEQYF. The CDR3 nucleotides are TGTGCCAACAGTTTAGGGGTAGCGGGACCTTCCTACGAGCAGTACTTC. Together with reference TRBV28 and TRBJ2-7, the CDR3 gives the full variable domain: DVKVTQSSRYLVKRTGEKVFLECVQDMDHENMFWYRQDPGLGLRLIYFSYDVKMKEKGDIPEGYSVSREKKERFSLILESASTNQTSMYLCANSLGVAGPSYEQYFGPGTRLTVT.

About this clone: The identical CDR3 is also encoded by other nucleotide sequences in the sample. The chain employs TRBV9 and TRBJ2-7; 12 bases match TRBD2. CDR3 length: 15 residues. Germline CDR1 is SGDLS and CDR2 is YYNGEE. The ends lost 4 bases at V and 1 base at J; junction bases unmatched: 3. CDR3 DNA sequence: TGTGCCAGCAGCCCAGGACTAGCGGGGTCCTACGAGCAGTACTTC. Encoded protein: CASSPGLAGSYEQYF.

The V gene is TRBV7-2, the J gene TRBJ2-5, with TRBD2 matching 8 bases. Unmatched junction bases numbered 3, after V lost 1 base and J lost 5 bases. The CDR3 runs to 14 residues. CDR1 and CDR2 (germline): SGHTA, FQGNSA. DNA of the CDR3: TGTGCCAGCAGCTTAGGCGGGAGGAGCGAGACCCAGTACTTC. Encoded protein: CASSLGGRSETQYF. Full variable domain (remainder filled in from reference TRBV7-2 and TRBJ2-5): GAGVSQSPSNKVTEKGKDVELRCDPISGHTALYWYRQSLGQGLEFLIYFQGNSAPDKSGLPSDRFSAERTGGSVSTLTIQRTQQEDSAVYLCASSLGGRSETQYFGPGTRLLVL.

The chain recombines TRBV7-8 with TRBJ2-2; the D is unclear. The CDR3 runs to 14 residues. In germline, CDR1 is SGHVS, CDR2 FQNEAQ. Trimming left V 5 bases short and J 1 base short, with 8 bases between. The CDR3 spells CASSPPVNTGELFF. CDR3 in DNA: TGTGCCAGCAGCCCACCGGTGAACACCGGGGAGCTGTTTTTT. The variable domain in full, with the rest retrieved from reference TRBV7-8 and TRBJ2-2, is GAGVSQSPRYKVAKRGQDVALRCDPISGHVSLFWYQQALGQGPEFLTYFQNEAQLDKSGLPSDRFFAERPEGSVSTLKIQRTQQEDSAVYLCASSPPVNTGELFFGEGSRLTVL.

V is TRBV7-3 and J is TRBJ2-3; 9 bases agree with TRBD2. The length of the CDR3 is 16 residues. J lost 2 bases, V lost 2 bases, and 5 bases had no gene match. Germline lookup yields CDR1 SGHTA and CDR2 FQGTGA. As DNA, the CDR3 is TGTGCCAGCAGCTTAGGGCTAGCGGGGATCACAGATACGCAGTATTTT. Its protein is CASSLGLAGITDTQYF.

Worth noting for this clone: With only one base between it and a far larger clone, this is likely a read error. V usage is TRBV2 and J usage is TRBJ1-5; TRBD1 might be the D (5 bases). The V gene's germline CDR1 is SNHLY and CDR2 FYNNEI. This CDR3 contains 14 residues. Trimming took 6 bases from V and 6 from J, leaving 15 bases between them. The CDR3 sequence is CASSPGGETQPQHF. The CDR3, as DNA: TGTGCCAGCAGCCCGGGGGGGGAGACTCAGCCCCAGCATTTT.

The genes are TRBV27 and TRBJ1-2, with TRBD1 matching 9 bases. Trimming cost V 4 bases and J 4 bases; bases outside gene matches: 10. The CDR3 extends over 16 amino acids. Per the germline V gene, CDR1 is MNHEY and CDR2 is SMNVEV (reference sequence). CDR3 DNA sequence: TGTGCCAGCAGTTCGATCGGGACAGGGAACCTCTATGGCTACACCTTC. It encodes CASSSIGTGNLYGYTF.

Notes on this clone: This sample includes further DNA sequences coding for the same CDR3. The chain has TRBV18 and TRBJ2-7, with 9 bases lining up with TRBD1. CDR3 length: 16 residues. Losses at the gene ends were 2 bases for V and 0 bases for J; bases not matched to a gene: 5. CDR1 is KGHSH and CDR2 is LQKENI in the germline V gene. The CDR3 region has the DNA TGTGCCAGCTCACCATTGGGGACAGGGAGCTCCTACGAGCAGTACTTC. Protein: CASSPLGTGSSYEQYF.

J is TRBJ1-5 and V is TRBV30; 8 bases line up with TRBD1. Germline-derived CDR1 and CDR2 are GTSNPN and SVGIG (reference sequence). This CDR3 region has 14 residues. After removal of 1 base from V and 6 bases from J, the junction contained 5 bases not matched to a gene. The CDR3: CAWSGSGGVQPQHF. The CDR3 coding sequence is TGTGCCTGGAGTGGGTCAGGGGGCGTTCAGCCCCAGCATTTT.

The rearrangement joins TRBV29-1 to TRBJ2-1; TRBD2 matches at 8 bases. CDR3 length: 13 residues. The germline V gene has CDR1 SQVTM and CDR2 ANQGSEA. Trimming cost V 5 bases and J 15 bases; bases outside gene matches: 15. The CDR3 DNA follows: TGCAGCGTTTCTCCCAGCGGGAGTTCCTTCAGGTTCTTC. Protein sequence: CSVSPSGSSFRFF.

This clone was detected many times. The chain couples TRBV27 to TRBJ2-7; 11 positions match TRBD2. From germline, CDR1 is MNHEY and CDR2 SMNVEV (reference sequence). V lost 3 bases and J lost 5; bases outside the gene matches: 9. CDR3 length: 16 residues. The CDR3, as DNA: TGTGCCAGCAGTTTCAGAGGCACTAGCGGGAGTCACGAGCAGTACTTC. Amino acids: CASSFRGTSGSHEQYF.

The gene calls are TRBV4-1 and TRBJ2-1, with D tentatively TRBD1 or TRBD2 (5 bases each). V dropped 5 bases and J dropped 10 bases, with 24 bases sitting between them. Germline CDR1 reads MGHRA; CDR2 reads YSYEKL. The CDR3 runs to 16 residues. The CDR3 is CASSNRDGSQLGEQFF. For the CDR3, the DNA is TGCGCCAGCAGCAACCGGGACGGATCTCAATTGGGAGAGCAGTTCTTC.

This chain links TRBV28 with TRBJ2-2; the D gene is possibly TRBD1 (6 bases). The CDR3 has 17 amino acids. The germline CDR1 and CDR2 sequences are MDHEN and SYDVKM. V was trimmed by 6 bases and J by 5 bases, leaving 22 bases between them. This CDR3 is CASSTEPGASGTGELFF. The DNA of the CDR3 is TGTGCCAGCAGCACCGAACCAGGGGCATCAGGTACCGGGGAGCTGTTTTTT. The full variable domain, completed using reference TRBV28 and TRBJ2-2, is DVKVTQSSRYLVKRTGEKVFLECVQDMDHENMFWYRQDPGLGLRLIYFSYDVKMKEKGDIPEGYSVSREKKERFSLILESASTNQTSMYLCASSTEPGASGTGELFFGEGSRLTVL.

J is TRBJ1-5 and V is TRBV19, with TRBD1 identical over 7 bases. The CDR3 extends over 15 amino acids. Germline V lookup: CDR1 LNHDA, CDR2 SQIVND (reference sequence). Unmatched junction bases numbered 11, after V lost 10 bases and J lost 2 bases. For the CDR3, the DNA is TGTGCCACCTCAACAGGGGCTTTTGGCAATCAGCCCCAGCATTTT. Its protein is CATSTGAFGNQPQHF.

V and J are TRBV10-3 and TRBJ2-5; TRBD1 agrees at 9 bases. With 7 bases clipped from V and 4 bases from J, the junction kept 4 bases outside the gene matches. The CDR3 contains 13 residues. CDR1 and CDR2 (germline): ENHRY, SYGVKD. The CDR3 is CAINTGQGETQYF. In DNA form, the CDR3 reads TGTGCCATCAATACGGGACAGGGAGAGACCCAGTACTTC.

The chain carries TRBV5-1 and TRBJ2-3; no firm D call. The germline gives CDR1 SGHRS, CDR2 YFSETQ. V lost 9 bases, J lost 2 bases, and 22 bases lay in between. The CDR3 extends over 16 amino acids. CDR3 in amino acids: CATMKGGKASTDTQYF. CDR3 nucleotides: TGCGCCACCATGAAGGGCGGTAAGGCCTCCACAGATACGCAGTATTTT.

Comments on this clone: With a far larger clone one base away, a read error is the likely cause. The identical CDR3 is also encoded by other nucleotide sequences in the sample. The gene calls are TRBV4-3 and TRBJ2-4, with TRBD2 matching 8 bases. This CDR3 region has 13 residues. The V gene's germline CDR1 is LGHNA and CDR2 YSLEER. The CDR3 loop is CASSQDRAGGPVF. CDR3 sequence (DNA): TGCGCCAGCAGCCAAGATAGGGCGGGAGGTCCTGTCTTC.

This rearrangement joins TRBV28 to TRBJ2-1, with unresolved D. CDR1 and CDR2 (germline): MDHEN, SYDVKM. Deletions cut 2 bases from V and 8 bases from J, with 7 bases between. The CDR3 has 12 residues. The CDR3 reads CASSLARDEQFF. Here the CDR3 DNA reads TGTGCCAGCAGTTTAGCCCGAGATGAGCAGTTCTTC.

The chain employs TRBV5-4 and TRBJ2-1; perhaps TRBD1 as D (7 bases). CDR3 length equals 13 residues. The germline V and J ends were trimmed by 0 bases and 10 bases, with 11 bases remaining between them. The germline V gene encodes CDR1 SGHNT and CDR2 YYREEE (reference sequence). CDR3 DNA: TGTGCCAGCAGCTTGGGTCAGGGGGGCGAGCAGTTCTTC. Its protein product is CASSLGQGGEQFF.

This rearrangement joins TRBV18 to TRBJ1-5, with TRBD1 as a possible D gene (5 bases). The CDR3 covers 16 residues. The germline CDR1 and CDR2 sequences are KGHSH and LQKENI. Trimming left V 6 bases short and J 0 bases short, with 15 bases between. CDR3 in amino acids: CASSPGRGYSNQPQHF. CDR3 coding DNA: TGTGCCAGCTCCCCGGGGAGGGGCTATAGCAATCAGCCCCAGCATTTT.

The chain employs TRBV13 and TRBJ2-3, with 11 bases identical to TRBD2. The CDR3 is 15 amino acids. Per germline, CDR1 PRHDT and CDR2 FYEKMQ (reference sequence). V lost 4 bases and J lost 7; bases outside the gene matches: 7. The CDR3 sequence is CASSSWTSGPYTQYF. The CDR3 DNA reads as TGTGCCAGCAGCTCCTGGACTAGCGGGCCTTATACGCAGTATTTT.

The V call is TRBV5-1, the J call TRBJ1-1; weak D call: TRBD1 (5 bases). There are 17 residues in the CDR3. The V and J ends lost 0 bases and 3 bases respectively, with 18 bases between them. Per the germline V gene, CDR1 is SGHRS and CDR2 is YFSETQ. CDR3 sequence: CASSLGSLGRKDTEAFF. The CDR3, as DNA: TGCGCCAGCAGCTTGGGGTCGTTGGGGCGCAAGGACACTGAAGCTTTCTTT.

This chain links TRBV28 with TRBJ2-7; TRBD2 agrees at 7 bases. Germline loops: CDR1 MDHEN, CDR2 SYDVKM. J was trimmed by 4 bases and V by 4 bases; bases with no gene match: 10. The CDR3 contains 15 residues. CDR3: CASSSPRREGYEQYF. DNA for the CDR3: TGTGCCAGCAGTTCCCCCCGCAGGGAGGGGTACGAGCAGTACTTC.

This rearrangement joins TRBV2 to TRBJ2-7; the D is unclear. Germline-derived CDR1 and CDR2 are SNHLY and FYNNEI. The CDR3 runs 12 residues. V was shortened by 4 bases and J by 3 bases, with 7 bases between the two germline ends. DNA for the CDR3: TGTGCCAGCAGTGGGGTTCTCTACGAGCAGTACTTC. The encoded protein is CASSGVLYEQYF.

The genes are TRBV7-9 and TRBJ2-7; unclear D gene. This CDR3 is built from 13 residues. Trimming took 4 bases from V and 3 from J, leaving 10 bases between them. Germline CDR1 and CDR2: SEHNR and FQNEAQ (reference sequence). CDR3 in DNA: TGTGCCAGCAGCTCTGGTAACGGCTACGAGCAGTACTTC. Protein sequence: CASSSGNGYEQYF.